These 27 T cell receptor beta chains came from one sample sequenced in a study of tumor and adjacent non-tumor tissue in lung cancer. RNA was extracted from bulk tissue without any cell sorting. The library came from three nested PCR rounds adapted from ARM-PCR protocols. TCRdb re-called the multiplex PCR reads with MiXCR, one entry per CDR3 protein. The top ten clones hold 13% of a sample with approximately 120,000 distinct CDR3 sequences, over 65% of them seen once. Sequencing was done on a sample of lung tumor tissue. The receptors shown here come from a man aged 25 to 40 with non-small cell lung cancer.

Details on this clonotype: A read error is possible here, since a much larger clone lies one base away. The gene calls are TRBV6-2 or TRBV6-3 and TRBJ2-2, with a tentative D call TRBD1 (6 bases). The ends were cut back, 6 bases at V and 4 bases at J, with 15 bases in the middle. The CDR3 length is 15 residues. Germline assignment: CDR1 MNHEY and CDR2 SVGEGT. The CDR3 is CASSPTDRVTGELFF. The DNA of the CDR3 is TGTGCCAGCAGCCCTACGGACAGAGTCACCGGGGAGCTGTTTTTT.

Comments on this clonotype: Germline and junction disagree at one end, which may indicate a read error. This chain uses TRBV7-9 with TRBJ1-3; D ambiguous. CDR1 is SEHNR and CDR2 is FQNEAQ in the germline V gene (reference sequence). The CDR3 loop spans 15 amino acids. The CDR3 DNA is TGTGCCAGTAGCTTAGCGTCGATAGGTGGAAACACCATATATTTT. This codes for CASSLASIGGNTIYF. Full variable domain (outside the CDR3, taken from reference TRBV7-9 and TRBJ1-3): DTGVSQNPRHKITKRGQNVTFRCDPISEHNRLYWYRQTLGQGPEFLTYFQNEAQLEKSRLLSDRFSAERPKGSFSTLEIQRTEQGDSAMYLCASSLASIGGNTIYFGEGSWLTVV.

The rearrangement links TRBV20-1 to TRBJ1-6; perhaps TRBD1 as D (5 bases). In germline, CDR1 is DFQATT, CDR2 SNEGSKA (reference sequence). The CDR3 is made up of 15 amino acids. Between the trimmed V and J ends, which lost 3 bases and 10 bases, there was a span of 19 bases. The DNA of the CDR3 is TGCAGTGCTAGGTTCGTCGGCACTGGGGACTCACCCCTCCACTTT. Protein: CSARFVGTGDSPLHF.

The chain is built from TRBV6-1 and TRBJ2-2; D unresolved. This CDR3 region has 15 residues. V was shortened by 4 bases and J by 13 bases, with 22 bases between the two germline ends. The V gene's germline CDR1 is MNHNS and CDR2 SASEGT. The CDR3 reads CASSGIVTHGPRLFF. The CDR3 DNA sequence: TGTGCCAGCAGTGGCATCGTGACTCACGGCCCTCGGCTGTTTTTT.

The sample holds a few counts of this clonotype. Since a much larger clone is just one base distant, this may be a read error. The gene calls are TRBV20-1 and TRBJ2-5, with 9 positions matching TRBD1. The V gene end was trimmed by 5 bases and the J gene end by 4 bases; junction bases not matched to a gene: 11. Germline loops: CDR1 DFQATT, CDR2 SNEGSKA (reference sequence). This CDR3 is built from 15 residues. The CDR3 spells CSALFRTGVGETQYF. DNA of the CDR3: TGCAGTGCTTTATTTCGGACAGGGGTGGGAGAGACCCAGTACTTC.

The gene calls are TRBV24-1 and TRBJ2-7; the D gene could be TRBD1 or TRBD2 (6 bases each). CDR3 length equals 16 residues. V was cut by 3 bases and J by 6 bases, with 20 bases left in between. Looked up from germline, CDR1 is KGHDR and CDR2 is SFDVKD. The DNA for the CDR3 is TGTGCCACCAGTGATGCTAGGGGGGACATCCAGGCCGAGCAGTACTTC. Its translation is CATSDARGDIQAEQYF.

A remark on this clonotype: A much larger clone lies a single base off, so this may be a read error. The rearrangement uses TRBV6-1 and TRBJ2-4; D ambiguous. Germline CDR1 and CDR2: MNHNS and SASEGT. The CDR3 length is 14 residues. As DNA, the CDR3 is TGTGCCAGCAATGAAGGAGTAATGGAAAACATTCAGTACTTC. Its protein product is CASNEGVMENIQYF.

For this clonotype: One junction end does not reproduce the germline sequence, and a read error may be involved. The V and J genes are TRBV12-3 or TRBV12-4 and TRBJ2-1; D gene unclear. The CDR3 consists of 16 residues. The CDR3 is CASTAGYPSSYNEQFF. Written as DNA, the CDR3 is TGTGCCAGCACGGCCGGCTACCCAAGCTCCTACAATGAGCAATTCTTC.

Of note for this clonotype: This clone may be a read error of a much larger clone one base away. The rearrangement links TRBV6-1 to TRBJ1-5; 9 nucleotides match TRBD1. The CDR3 sequence is 14 residues long. From germline, CDR1 is MNHNS and CDR2 SASEGT. The CDR3, as DNA: TGTGGCAGCACCTGGGACAGGGATGGTCAGCCCCAGCATTTT. This encodes CGSTWDRDGQPQHF.

This clonotype was detected once. This may stem from a read error, because a much larger clone lies one nucleotide away. This chain's CDR3 is CSSSFWNTEAFF. The CDR3 nucleotides are TGCAGTTCTAGTTTTTGGAACACTGAAGCTTTCTTT. The V call is TRBV20-1, the J call TRBJ1-1, with D unclear. The CDR3 spans 12 residues. CDR1 is DFQATT, CDR2 SNEGSKA, per germline (reference sequence).

As regards this clonotype: The germline gene is not matched at one end of the junction; a read error may be the cause. CDR3 coding DNA: TGCAGTACTAGGACGGGAAGCATTCAGCCCCAGCATTTT. Translation: CSTRTGSIQPQHF. J is TRBJ1-5 and V is TRBV20-1; D not resolved. Per germline, CDR1 DFQATT and CDR2 SNEGSKA (reference sequence). The CDR3 consists of 13 residues.

This clonotype appeared once. A much larger clone is a single base away; this may be a read error. The final CDR3 position lacks the conserved phenylalanine or tryptophan, pointing to a likely read error. The chain couples TRBV20-1 to TRBJ1-2; D is possibly TRBD1 (6 bases). The V gene lost 5 bases and the J gene lost 3 bases, with 16 bases spanning the gap. This CDR3 has 14 residues. Germline CDR1 and CDR2: DFQATT and SNEGSKA (reference sequence). In DNA, the CDR3 is TGCAGTGCTGAGGGGGAGGGCGGGTACTATGGCTACACCTAC. Translated, it gives CSAEGEGGYYGYTY.

Comments on this clonotype: The final CDR3 position lacks the conserved phenylalanine or tryptophan, pointing to a likely read error. It is unclear where the CDR3 begins or ends on the DNA, so no DNA is shown, and the CDR3 is as TCRdb lists it. CDR3 loop: CASGYDREGAWEQYI. V is TRBV5-4 and J is TRBJ2-7; TRBD1 is the table's D call, not checked against the DNA. Germline V gives CDR1 SGHNT, CDR2 YYREEE (reference sequence). The CDR3 region is 15 residues in length, termini included.

About this clonotype itself: At one end the junction does not follow the germline gene, possibly because of a read error. This sequence joins TRBV4-3 and TRBJ2-7; TRBD2 matches at 8 bases. The germline CDR1 and CDR2 sequences are LGHNA and YSLEER. The CDR3 is 17 amino acids. In nucleotides, the CDR3 is TGCGCCAGCAACCAAGATATTGTGGGACTAGGGTCAAGGGAGCAGTACTTC. As protein: CASNQDIVGLGSREQYF.

The rearrangement links TRBV29-1 to TRBJ2-3; D is undetermined. The CDR3 loop spans 12 amino acids. The V gene's germline CDR1 is SQVTM and CDR2 ANQGSEA. V lost 8 bases and J 6 bases, leaving 15 bases between the germline ends. The CDR3 sequence: CSMGLRVDTQYF. As DNA, the CDR3 is TGCAGCATGGGTCTGCGAGTGGATACGCAGTATTTT.

Of note for this clonotype: At one of its ends the junction is not consistent with the germline gene, which may arise from a read error. V and J are TRBV10-3 and TRBJ2-7; 8 bases map to TRBD1. Germline lookup yields CDR1 ENHRY and CDR2 SYGVKD. The CDR3 spans 13 residues. The CDR3 reads CAITEAPTGGQYF. The CDR3 coding sequence is TGTGCCATCACTGAGGCCCCTACAGGGGGGCAGTACTTC.

In the case of this clonotype: A read error may be the cause here, since a much bigger clone is one base away. The chain recombines TRBV6-5 with TRBJ1-2; D is perhaps TRBD1 (6 bases). V was cut by 5 bases and J by 7 bases, with 11 bases left in between. CDR1 and CDR2 from the germline V gene are MNHEY and SVGAGI. The CDR3 totals 12 residues. The CDR3 reads CASSTSRGGYTF. For the CDR3, the DNA is TGTGCCAGCAGTACTTCCAGGGGTGGCTACACCTTC.

In regard to this clonotype: Given the absence of the conserved phenylalanine or tryptophan at the CDR3 end, a read error is likely. J is TRBJ1-1 and V is TRBV7-8; D possibly corresponds to TRBD1 (5 bases). From germline, CDR1 is SGHVS and CDR2 FQNEAQ. The CDR3 extends over 14 amino acids. CDR3 sequence: CASSFTTGGTEAFY. The CDR3 nucleotides read TGTGCTAGCAGCTTCACTACAGGCGGAACTGAAGCTTTCTAT.

Only one count was recorded for this clonotype. The chain carries TRBV20-1 and TRBJ2-3; 7 bases agree with TRBD2. There are 15 residues in the CDR3. Germline assignment: CDR1 DFQATT and CDR2 SNEGSKA (reference sequence). The V and J ends lost 6 bases and 4 bases, in that order; junction bases with no gene match: 13. CDR3: CSAHPAAGVSDTQYF. As DNA, the CDR3 is TGCAGTGCCCACCCGGCGGCGGGAGTCTCAGATACGCAGTATTTT.

As regards this clonotype: A much larger clonotype is one base distant, so this may be a read error. This chain connects TRBV5-5 to TRBJ2-1; the D gene is possibly TRBD2 (5 bases). This CDR3 region has 13 residues. The V gene's germline CDR1 is SGHKS and CDR2 YYEKEE (reference sequence). The CDR3 region has the DNA TGTGCCGGCAGCTTGGAGAGGGAAAGGGAGCAGTTCTTC. Protein product: CAGSLEREREQFF.

This clonotype has a single count. This sequence joins TRBV1 and TRBJ1-5; the table's D gene call, TRBD1, was not cross checked with the DNA. TRBV1 is listed as a pseudogene. This CDR3 contains 17 residues. Written as DNA, the CDR3 is TGCACCAGCAGCCAGTCCCTCTGGGCAGGAGTCAATCAGCCCCAGCATTTT. It codes for CTSSQSLWAGVNQPQHF.

Note on this clonotype: A much larger clone lies a single base off, so this may be a read error. The chain employs TRBV20-1 and TRBJ2-5, with 10 bases that match TRBD2. CDR1 is DFQATT, CDR2 SNEGSKA, per germline (reference sequence). The CDR3 sequence is 16 residues long. V was clipped by 0 bases and J by 1 base; unmatched bases: 5. In DNA form, the CDR3 reads TGCAGTGCTAGAGAGTGGACTAGCGGAAGCCAAGAGACCCAGTACTTC. Translation: CSAREWTSGSQETQYF.

The chain has TRBV4-3 and TRBJ1-4; D might be TRBD1 (6 bases). Trimming left V 1 base short and J 3 bases short, with 9 bases between. The CDR3 runs 15 residues. Germline CDR1 reads LGHNA; CDR2 reads YSLEER. This CDR3 is CASSQVGASNEKLFF. The DNA of the CDR3 is TGCGCCAGCAGCCAAGTGGGGGCATCTAATGAAAAACTGTTTTTT.

This sequence joins TRBV5-5 and TRBJ2-7; 11 positions agree with TRBD2. This CDR3 has 14 residues. V gave up 8 bases and J gave up 11 bases; unmatched junction bases: 15. Germline lookup yields CDR1 SGHKS and CDR2 YYEKEE (reference sequence). The CDR3 region is CASSPTSGAYKEYF. The DNA for the CDR3 is TGTGCCAGTAGCCCGACTAGCGGGGCCTACAAGGAGTACTTC.

This clonotype occurred many times. This chain joins TRBV11-2 and TRBJ1-1; 7 bases fit TRBD1. Trimming cost V 2 bases and J 0 bases; bases outside gene matches: 3. This CDR3 contains 15 residues. The germline CDR1 and CDR2 sequences are SGHAT and FQNNGV. CDR3 DNA sequence: TGTGCCAGCAGCTTACTACAGGGGATGAACACTGAAGCTTTCTTT. This translates into CASSLLQGMNTEAFF.

This clonotype appeared a single time. This may stem from a read error, because a much larger clone lies one nucleotide away. The chain has TRBV6-2 or TRBV6-3 and TRBJ2-7; 14 nucleotides agree with TRBD2. The V gene's germline CDR1 is MNHEY and CDR2 SVGEGT. Trimming at V came to 2 bases and at J to 2 bases, leaving 8 bases not matched to a gene. The CDR3 runs to 18 residues. CDR3 amino acids: CASSYGTSGSGRPYEQYF. CDR3 nucleotides: TGTGCCAGCAGTTACGGGACTAGCGGGAGCGGGCGACCCTACGAGCAGTACTTC.

About this clonotype itself: This may stem from a read error, because a much larger clone lies one nucleotide away. The chain couples TRBV6-5 to TRBJ1-3; TRBD1 matches 7 bases. CDR3 length equals 15 residues. Germline loops: CDR1 MNHEY, CDR2 SVGAGI. This CDR3 reads CASRRQGLGGNTVYF. DNA for the CDR3: TGTGCCAGCAGGAGACAGGGACTTGGAGGAAACACCGTATATTTT.